Each of the 11 T cell receptor beta chains below was sequenced from the same sample in a study of blood T cell repertoires in COVID-19. This table comes from immunoSEQ multiplex PCR, and its TCRdb copy is limited to in-frame clones, with some not included. The sample has around 150,000 clones, more than 75% seen once. The specimen was peripheral blood. The source of these receptors is a man aged 55 to 70 with acute or convalescent COVID-19.

The chain combines TRBV2 with TRBJ1-2, with D unresolved. The CDR3 length is 13 residues. The V gene's germline CDR1 is SNHLY and CDR2 FYNNEI. V was trimmed by 4 bases and J by 4 bases, leaving 10 bases between them. CDR3: CASSGQARYGYTF. The DNA for the CDR3 is TGTGCCAGCAGTGGGCAGGCCCGCTATGGCTACACCTTC.

In nucleotides, the CDR3 is TGTGCCAGCAGCCCCGACGTCGGGGGGCTGGGCTTCGAGCAGTACTTC. Encoded protein: CASSPDVGGLGFEQYF. The chain combines TRBV9 with TRBJ2-7, with D maybe TRBD2 (7 bases). CDR1 is SGDLS, CDR2 YYNGEE, per germline. This CDR3 is built from 16 residues. V lost 4 bases to trimming and J lost 6 bases, with 23 bases between them. Based on the CDR3 plus reference TRBV9 and TRBJ2-7, the full variable domain is DSGVTQTPKHLITATGQRVTLRCSPRSGDLSVYWYQQSLDQGLQFLIQYYNGEERAKGNILERFSAQQFPDLHSELNLSSLELGDSALYFCASSPDVGGLGFEQYFGPGTRLTVT.

The chain couples TRBV2 to TRBJ1-1; TRBD1 matches at 9 bases. Germline CDR1 and CDR2: SNHLY and FYNNEI. V was clipped by 5 bases and J by 3 bases; unmatched bases: 7. This CDR3 comprises 15 residues. Here the CDR3 reads CASSPPWTGDTEAFF. Written as DNA, the CDR3 is TGTGCCAGCAGTCCCCCATGGACAGGGGACACTGAAGCTTTCTTT.

This clone appeared a few times. The CDR3: CASSLRENTEAFF. CDR3 sequence (DNA): TGTGCCAGCTCACTGCGAGAAAACACTGAAGCTTTCTTT. This sequence joins TRBV18 and TRBJ1-1; D gene uncertain. CDR1 and CDR2 from the germline V gene are KGHSH and LQKENI. V dropped 4 bases and J dropped 2 bases, with 8 bases sitting between them. The CDR3 covers 13 residues.

This clone was detected only a few times. The chain employs TRBV10-3 and TRBJ2-7, with 7 bases identical to TRBD2. Trimming at V came to 3 bases and at J to 3 bases, leaving 5 bases not matched to a gene. The CDR3 covers 14 residues. Germline CDR1 is ENHRY and CDR2 is SYGVKD. In nucleotides, the CDR3 is TGTGCCATCAGTGAACCTAGCGGTCGCTACGAGCAGTACTTC. Translating gives CAISEPSGRYEQYF.

The chain joins TRBV25-1 to TRBJ2-7; 7 bases align to TRBD2. The CDR3 covers 14 residues. Trimming cost V 4 bases and J 0 bases; bases outside gene matches: 3. CDR1 MGHDK and CDR2 SYGVNS come from the germline V gene. CDR3: CASSGGLPSYEQYF. CDR3 nucleotide sequence: TGTGCCAGCAGTGGGGGACTACCCTCCTACGAGCAGTACTTC.

The V call is TRBV6-5, the J call TRBJ2-3, with D tentatively TRBD1 (6 bases). The CDR3 contains 16 residues. V dropped 2 bases and J dropped 2 bases, with 14 bases sitting between them. Per germline, CDR1 MNHEY and CDR2 SVGAGI. The CDR3 bases are TGTGCCAGCAGTTACCCGAGGACAGCCTTCACAGATACGCAGTATTTT. Translating gives CASSYPRTAFTDTQYF.

The CDR3 reads CASSLVTGLTYNEQFF. The CDR3 region has the DNA TGCGCCAGCAGCTTGGTGACGGGGTTAACCTACAATGAGCAGTTCTTC. The chain recombines TRBV5-1 with TRBJ2-1, with a weak D call TRBD2 (5 bases). The CDR3 is 16 residues long. Germline loops: CDR1 SGHRS, CDR2 YFSETQ. Trimming stripped 0 bases from V and 2 bases from J, with 12 bases between.

The chain recombines TRBV10-1 with TRBJ1-4, with D possibly TRBD1 on 5 matching bases. CDR1 and CDR2 (germline): WNHNN, SYGVQD (reference sequence). The CDR3 sequence is 13 residues long. Trimming cost V 0 bases and J 7 bases, with 6 bases left between them. The CDR3 DNA sequence: TGCGCCAGCAGTGAGTCCGGGGGTGAAAAACTGTTTTTT. Its translation: CASSESGGEKLFF.

V usage is TRBV27 and J usage is TRBJ1-4, with 8 bases matching TRBD1. This CDR3 contains 15 residues. V was clipped by 6 bases and J by 1 base; unmatched bases: 4. CDR1 is MNHEY and CDR2 is SMNVEV in the germline V gene (reference sequence). The DNA of the CDR3 is TGTGCCAGCAGGTCTACAGGGGGAACTAATGAAAAACTGTTTTTT. Protein product: CASRSTGGTNEKLFF.

This clone was seen just once. The rearrangement uses TRBV24-1 and TRBJ2-1; TRBD2 agrees at 10 bases. Looked up from germline, CDR1 is KGHDR and CDR2 is SFDVKD. V was pared by 9 bases and J by 10 bases, with 11 bases of the junction left unmatched. The CDR3 is 14 residues long. CDR3 in DNA: TGTGCCACCTCCACTAGCGGGACTACCCGGGAGCAGTTCTTC. Its translation is CATSTSGTTREQFF.